The 21 T cell receptor beta chains below all came from one sample that was sequenced in a study of T cell responses to AZD1222 COVID-19 vaccine. Sequenced by immunoSEQ multiplex PCR; TCRdb stores in-frame clones only, minus some. The profile shows 100,000 to 150,000 clones, 92% of them singletons. Sequencing used peripheral blood, obtained on day 0 of AZD1222 vaccination. The receptor set was obtained from an adult in good health.

The genes are TRBV5-1 and TRBJ1-2; D may be TRBD1 (5 bases). Looked up from germline, CDR1 is SGHRS and CDR2 is YFSETQ. Trimming took 4 bases from V and 4 from J, leaving 11 bases between them. This CDR3 is 13 amino acids long. The CDR3 DNA is TGCGCCAGCAGCATAGACAGCGGCTATGGCTACACCTTC. It codes for CASSIDSGYGYTF.

The chain links TRBV9 to TRBJ2-1; tentative D call: TRBD1 (5 bases). The CDR3 has 12 residues. Per the germline V gene, CDR1 is SGDLS and CDR2 is YYNGEE. V lost 2 bases and J lost 11, with 11 bases in between. CDR3 sequence reads: CASSVAQGQQFF. The CDR3 DNA reads as TGTGCCAGCAGCGTCGCCCAGGGTCAGCAGTTCTTC.

The chain combines TRBV6-5 with TRBJ1-4; 7 nucleotides agree with TRBD1. Trimming took 5 bases from V and 13 from J; bases not matched to a gene: 10. CDR1 is MNHEY, CDR2 SVGAGI, per germline. The CDR3 is 13 amino acids. CDR3 sequence reads: CASSRLQGMILFF. The DNA for the CDR3 is TGTGCCAGCAGTAGGCTACAGGGGATGATACTGTTTTTT.

The chain carries TRBV10-3 and TRBJ1-3; 7 bases agree with TRBD1. Trimming removed 6 bases from V and 3 bases from J; junction bases left unmatched: 11. The CDR3 spans 16 residues. Germline loops: CDR1 ENHRY, CDR2 SYGVKD. The CDR3 nucleotides are TGTGCCATCAGGGAGACAGGGATCGGCAGTGGAAACACCATATATTTT. It encodes CAIRETGIGSGNTIYF.

The chain uses TRBV28 and TRBJ2-3; 7 nucleotides line up with TRBD2. The junction had 16 bases not matched to a gene; V was cut back by 7 bases and J by 0 bases. The CDR3 runs 18 residues. Germline assignment: CDR1 MDHEN and CDR2 SYDVKM. As DNA, the CDR3 is TGTGCCAGCACGCGGAGCGGGATATATGCTTCTAGCACAGATACGCAGTATTTT. This encodes CASTRSGIYASSTDTQYF.

The chain employs TRBV5-4 and TRBJ2-3, with 7 bases matching TRBD2. V gave up 6 bases and J gave up 7 bases; unmatched junction bases: 8. The CDR3 sequence is 13 residues long. The V gene's germline CDR1 is SGHNT and CDR2 YYREEE (reference sequence). The CDR3: CASTQTGGNTQYF. CDR3 nucleotide sequence: TGTGCCAGCACCCAGACGGGGGGAAATACGCAGTATTTT.

J is TRBJ2-3 and V is TRBV19, with TRBD1 as a possible D gene (6 bases). V shed 4 bases and J shed 5 bases, with 10 bases lying between them. Per germline, CDR1 LNHDA and CDR2 SQIVND (reference sequence). This CDR3 is 13 amino acids long. The CDR3 region is CASSNQQGDTQYF. Here the CDR3 DNA reads TGTGCCAGTAGTAATCAACAGGGAGATACGCAGTATTTT.

The genes are TRBV6-5 and TRBJ2-2; D not certain. The CDR3 sequence is 13 residues long. V lost 4 bases and J 6 bases, leaving 9 bases between the germline ends. Germline loops: CDR1 MNHEY, CDR2 SVGAGI. CDR3 region: CASSLSVPGELFF. The CDR3 nucleotides are TGTGCCAGCAGTTTGAGTGTCCCCGGGGAGCTGTTTTTT.

The gene calls are TRBV5-1 and TRBJ2-2; no clear D gene. The CDR3 is 16 residues long. Trimming left V 5 bases short and J 2 bases short, with 16 bases between. CDR1 and CDR2 from the germline V gene are SGHRS and YFSETQ. CDR3 in DNA: TGCGCCAGCAGATTCCGTGCGGTTTTCAACACCGGGGAGCTGTTTTTT. Translating gives CASRFRAVFNTGELFF.

The rearrangement links TRBV3-1 (or the pseudogene TRBV3-2) to TRBJ2-7; 9 bases are shared with TRBD1. V gave up 1 base and J gave up 4 bases; unmatched junction bases: 8. From germline, CDR1 is LGHDT and CDR2 YNNKEL (reference sequence). The CDR3 runs to 16 residues. The CDR3 spells CASSQGWGTGRYEQYF. The CDR3 bases are TGTGCCAGCAGCCAAGGTTGGGGGACAGGGAGGTACGAGCAGTACTTC.

The chain recombines TRBV5-1 with TRBJ2-3; 12 nucleotides line up with TRBD2. This CDR3 contains 15 residues. The germline CDR1 and CDR2 sequences are SGHRS and YFSETQ. V was clipped by 4 bases and J by 3 bases; unmatched bases: 3. The CDR3 spells CASSPSGRETDTQYF. DNA for the CDR3: TGCGCCAGCAGCCCTAGCGGGAGGGAAACAGATACGCAGTATTTT.

The chain is built from TRBV28 and TRBJ2-5; 8 bases are shared with TRBD2. V dropped 7 bases and J dropped 2; count of bases not matched to a gene: 15. There are 17 residues in the CDR3. Germline V lookup: CDR1 MDHEN, CDR2 SYDVKM. This CDR3 reads CASTKIRETSVQETQYF. DNA for the CDR3: TGTGCCAGCACCAAGATAAGGGAGACTAGCGTGCAAGAGACCCAGTACTTC.

The J gene is TRBJ2-3, the V gene TRBV6-1; D is uncertain. V lost 1 base and J 2 bases, leaving 13 bases between the germline ends. Germline V CDR1 and CDR2: MNHNS, SASEGT. CDR3 size: 16 residues. CDR3 sequence reads: CASSEVSGVLTDTQYF. The CDR3 DNA is TGTGCCAGCAGTGAAGTATCCGGTGTGCTCACAGATACGCAGTATTTT.

The genes are TRBV12-3 or TRBV12-4 and TRBJ1-3, with D perhaps matching TRBD1 (5 bases). This CDR3 region has 11 residues. V was trimmed by 5 bases and J by 10 bases, leaving 9 bases between them. The CDR3 bases are TGTGCCAGCAGTCCGGGGGGAACCATATATTTT. Residues: CASSPGGTIYF.

The chain combines TRBV2 with TRBJ2-1; D perhaps matches TRBD1 (6 bases). Germline V gene lookup returns CDR1 SNHLY and CDR2 FYNNEI. CDR3 size: 15 residues. Trimming shortened V by 7 bases and J by 10 bases, and 23 bases separated the two germline ends. CDR3: CASKKGVARHGEQFF. CDR3 DNA: TGTGCCAGCAAGAAGGGGGTGGCTCGCCACGGGGAGCAGTTCTTC.

The chain combines TRBV6-5 with TRBJ1-2; unclear D gene. CDR1 and CDR2 from the germline V gene are MNHEY and SVGAGI. This CDR3 spans 12 amino acids. V lost 7 bases and J 3 bases, leaving 9 bases between the germline ends. The CDR3 protein is CASTAAYYGYTF. CDR3 in DNA: TGTGCCAGCACGGCGGCCTACTATGGCTACACCTTC.

This chain joins TRBV4-1 and TRBJ1-1, with D unclear. Germline CDR1 reads MGHRA; CDR2 reads YSYEKL. The CDR3 has 17 residues. V lost 3 bases to trimming and J lost 6 bases, with 23 bases between them. CDR3 loop: CASSHTLTAFTVAEAFF. The DNA for the CDR3 is TGCGCCAGCAGCCATACGCTCACCGCCTTTACAGTAGCTGAAGCTTTCTTT.

V gene TRBV19 combines with J gene TRBJ1-6; D is ambiguous. Germline assignment: CDR1 LNHDA and CDR2 SQIVND (reference sequence). The CDR3 has 15 residues. V was shortened by 0 bases and J by 7 bases, with 10 bases between the two germline ends. This CDR3 is CASSIERRPNSPLHF. The CDR3 bases are TGTGCCAGTAGTATAGAGAGGCGGCCAAATTCACCCCTCCACTTT. Full variable domain (remainder filled in from reference TRBV19 and TRBJ1-6): DGGITQSPKYLFRKEGQNVTLSCEQNLNHDAMYWYRQDPGQGLRLIYYSQIVNDFQKGDIAEGYSVSREKKESFPLTVTSAQKNPTAFYLCASSIERRPNSPLHFGNGTRLTVT.

The chain links TRBV28 to TRBJ1-5, with 12 bases fitting TRBD1. CDR1 and CDR2 from the germline V gene are MDHEN and SYDVKM. This CDR3 comprises 16 residues. Germline trimming cut 3 bases from V and 9 bases from J; bases unmatched to any gene: 9. This CDR3 is CASSLGGQGAPLPQHF. The CDR3 bases are TGTGCCAGCAGTTTGGGGGGACAGGGGGCCCCATTGCCCCAGCATTTT.

The chain couples TRBV30 to TRBJ2-6; D not certain. V was pared by 2 bases and J by 1 base, with 24 bases between. From germline, CDR1 is GTSNPN and CDR2 SVGIG (reference sequence). CDR3 length: 20 residues. The CDR3 sequence is CAWSSTPLGFSVSGANVLTF. DNA for the CDR3: TGTGCCTGGAGTTCGACACCATTGGGGTTCTCAGTATCTGGGGCCAACGTCCTGACTTTC.

This clone was counted only a few times. The V and J genes are TRBV5-1 and TRBJ2-7; D call uncertain. Germline V gene data show CDR1 as SGHRS and CDR2 as YFSETQ. The CDR3 is 14 residues long. V was clipped by 4 bases and J by 4 bases, with 15 bases between them. This CDR3 reads CASSPSVGQYEQYF. CDR3 sequence (DNA): TGCGCCAGCAGCCCAAGTGTCGGGCAGTACGAGCAGTACTTC.